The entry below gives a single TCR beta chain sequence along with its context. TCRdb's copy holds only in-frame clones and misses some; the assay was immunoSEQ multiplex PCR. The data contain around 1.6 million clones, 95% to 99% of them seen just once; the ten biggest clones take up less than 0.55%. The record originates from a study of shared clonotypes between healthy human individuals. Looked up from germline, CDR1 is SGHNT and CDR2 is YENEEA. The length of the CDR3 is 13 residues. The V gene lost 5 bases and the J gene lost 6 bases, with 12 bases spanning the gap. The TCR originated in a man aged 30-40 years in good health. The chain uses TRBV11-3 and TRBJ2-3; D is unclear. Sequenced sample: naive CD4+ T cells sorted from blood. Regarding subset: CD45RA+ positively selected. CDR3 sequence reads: CASSPLTSDTQYF. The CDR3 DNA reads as TGTGCCAGCAGCCCATTGACTTCCGATACGCAGTATTTT.